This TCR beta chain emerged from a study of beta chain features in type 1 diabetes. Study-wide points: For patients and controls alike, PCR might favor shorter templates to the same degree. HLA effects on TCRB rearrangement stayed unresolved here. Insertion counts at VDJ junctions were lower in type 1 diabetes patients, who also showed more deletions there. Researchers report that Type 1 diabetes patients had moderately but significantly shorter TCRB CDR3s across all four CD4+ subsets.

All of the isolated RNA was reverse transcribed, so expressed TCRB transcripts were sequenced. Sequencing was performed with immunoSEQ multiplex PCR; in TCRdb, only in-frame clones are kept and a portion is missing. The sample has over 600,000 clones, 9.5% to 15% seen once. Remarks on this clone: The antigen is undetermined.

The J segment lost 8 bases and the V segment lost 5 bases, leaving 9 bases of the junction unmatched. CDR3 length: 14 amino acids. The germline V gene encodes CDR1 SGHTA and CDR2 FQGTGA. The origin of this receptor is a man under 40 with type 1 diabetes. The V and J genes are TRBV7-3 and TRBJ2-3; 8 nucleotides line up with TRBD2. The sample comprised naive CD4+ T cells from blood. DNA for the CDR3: TGTGCCAGCAGCGCCCCGGGGGGGCCAACTACGCAGTATTTT. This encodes CASSAPGGPTTQYF. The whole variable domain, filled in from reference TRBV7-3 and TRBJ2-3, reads GAGVSQTPSNKVTEKGKYVELRCDPISGHTALYWYRQSLGQGPEFLIYFQGTGAADDSGLPNDRFFAVRPEGSVSTLKIQRTERGDSAVYLCASSAPGGPTTQYFGPGTRLTVL.